A single TCR beta chain is shown here with its context. This clone's antigen is unknown. No much larger clone is present one base from it, and per-base qualities are unavailable. CDR1 and CDR2 are read off the germline V gene (reference sequence) as WNHNN and SYGVQD. V lost 3 bases and J lost 4 bases, and the count of bases not matched to a germline gene is 7. The CDR3, cysteine through phenylalanine, is 16 amino acids long. Just the 48-base CDR3 DNA is kept, in frame starting at base 1. To prepare the library, the immunoSEQ multiplex PCR assay was applied. TCRdb retrieved this table from immuneACCESS and kept in-frame rearrangements only. Not all clones are present; in checked studies, unresolved V genes account for under half, and no reason is known for the remainder. Across this sample there are roughly 42,000 clones, with 91% seen only once. About 0.48% of the sample is held by the ten biggest clonotypes.

This sample is drawn from a study of T cell changes during pregnancy in multiple sclerosis (dated by TCRdb to between 2018 and 2020). About the full investigation: The study examined how the T cell repertoire changed over the course of pregnancy in women with multiple sclerosis.

The TCR sequence derives from a female donor in good health, enrolled as a control in a pregnancy study. Specimen: CD4+ T cells from peripheral blood mononuclear cells, collected in the second trimester of pregnancy. This sequence uses TRBV10-1 and TRBJ2-1; 9 middle bases align to TRBD2. The sequenced DNA: TGCGCCAGCAGTGATCTAGCGGGACGATTTTACAATGAGCAGTTCTTC. This codes for CASSDLAGRFYNEQFF.